Below are 18 T cell receptor beta chains sequenced from a single sample in a study of spatial heterogeneity in lung cancer. As for time point: sample taken at primary tumor resection. Whole RNA obtained from tumor, nontumor lung or frozen PBMC underwent sequencing without sorting. TCRdb reanalysed the 5' RACE reads using MiXCR and keeps one entry per CDR3 protein. The sample has tens of thousands of distinct CDR3 sequences; roughly 7% are singletons. This specimen consisted of PBMCs, obtained at surgery. The receptors come from a female donor with early-stage non-small cell lung cancer.

CDR3 amino acids: CASSLGRPLAGGPQETQYF. CDR3 bases: TGTGCCAGCAGCCTCGGCCGACCCCTAGCGGGGGGCCCCCAAGAGACCCAGTACTTC. The rearrangement joins TRBV9 to TRBJ2-5; 11 bases are a match to TRBD2. The CDR3 consists of 19 residues. V lost 4 bases and J lost 1; bases outside the gene matches: 15. CDR1 is SGDLS, CDR2 YYNGEE, per germline.

The chain joins TRBV28 to TRBJ1-2; D may be TRBD1 (5 bases). CDR1 is MDHEN, CDR2 SYDVKM, per germline. There are 13 residues in the CDR3. V lost 6 bases and J lost 5, with 13 bases in between. The CDR3 here is CASSSGTPYGYTF. The CDR3 region has the DNA TGTGCCAGCAGCTCCGGGACCCCGTATGGCTACACCTTC.

This clonotype has a count of ten or more. The rearrangement links TRBV6-5 to TRBJ2-3; no firm D call. CDR3 length equals 12 residues. Germline V gene data show CDR1 as MNHEY and CDR2 as SVGAGI. The V end lost 0 bases, the J end lost 6 bases, and 4 bases lay between the germline ends. The CDR3 protein is CASSYSRDTQYF. The CDR3 bases are TGTGCCAGCAGTTACTCTAGGGATACGCAGTATTTT.

This clonotype has at least ten counts. The chain combines TRBV5-1 with TRBJ2-3; a weak D match, TRBD1 (6 bases). V shed 0 bases and J shed 1 base, with 15 bases lying between them. CDR3 size: 17 residues. CDR1 and CDR2 (germline): SGHRS, YFSETQ. CDR3 bases: TGCGCCAGCAGCTTGGCAGGGGTGATAAGTGGCACAGATACGCAGTATTTT. This sequence encodes CASSLAGVISGTDTQYF.

This clonotype was observed many times. The chain joins TRBV30 to TRBJ2-5; 10 bases line up with TRBD2. The trim removed 3 bases at V and 2 bases at J, leaving 3 bases unmatched. Germline assignment: CDR1 GTSNPN and CDR2 SVGIG (reference sequence). There are 14 residues in the CDR3. The CDR3 region is CAWSKAGGQETQYF. The CDR3 nucleotides are TGTGCCTGGAGCAAAGCGGGGGGGCAAGAGACCCAGTACTTC.

V usage is TRBV6-1 and J usage is TRBJ2-6; 9 bases agree with TRBD1. Losses at the gene ends were 10 bases for V and 0 bases for J; bases not matched to a gene: 10. The CDR3 length is 17 residues. The germline V gene has CDR1 MNHNS and CDR2 SASEGT. CDR3 protein: CATNRDRVYSGANVLTF. The CDR3 coding sequence is TGTGCCACCAACCGGGACAGGGTTTACTCTGGGGCCAACGTCCTGACTTTC.

This clonotype was seen ten or more times. The chain combines TRBV12-3 or TRBV12-4 with TRBJ1-2; D remains ambiguous. The CDR3 is 13 residues long. V dropped 6 bases and J dropped 4 bases, with 12 bases sitting between them. CDR3 sequence reads: CASSLRETYGYTF. CDR3 DNA sequence: TGTGCCAGCAGCCTCCGGGAGACCTATGGCTACACCTTC.

This clonotype was detected many times. This chain joins TRBV3-1 and TRBJ2-5; no clear D. CDR1 is LGHDT, CDR2 YNNKEL, per germline (reference sequence). V was trimmed by 2 bases and J by 9 bases, leaving 19 bases between them. This CDR3 has 15 amino acids. The chain's CDR3 is CASSQFTKPRGPQYF. CDR3 bases: TGTGCCAGCAGCCAATTTACTAAACCAAGAGGCCCCCAGTACTTC.

This clonotype appeared many times. This chain connects TRBV4-2 to TRBJ2-1; D assignment may be TRBD1 or TRBD2 (5 bases each). Trimming took off 0 bases at V and 7 bases at J, with 16 bases between the two ends. There are 16 residues in the CDR3. Germline CDR1 LGHNA, CDR2 YNFKEQ. The CDR3 region has the DNA TGTGCCAGCAGCCAAGAGGGGCTAGCTGGCAGGAATGAGCAGTTCTTC. Translating gives CASSQEGLAGRNEQFF.

Many counts were recorded for this clonotype. The V gene is TRBV7-2, the J gene TRBJ2-3, with 9 bases that match TRBD2. Per germline, CDR1 SGHTA and CDR2 FQGNSA. Trimming removed 2 bases from V and 4 bases from J; junction bases left unmatched: 7. CDR3 length: 16 residues. The CDR3 sequence: CASSLWASGTADTQYF. The DNA of the CDR3 is TGTGCCAGCAGCTTATGGGCTAGCGGGACGGCAGATACGCAGTATTTT.

In this sample, this clonotype turned up many times. The rearrangement uses TRBV2 and TRBJ2-7; D unresolved. The V end lost 1 base, the J end lost 6 bases, and 7 bases lay between the germline ends. CDR3 length: 12 residues. Germline-derived CDR1 and CDR2 are SNHLY and FYNNEI. The CDR3 coding sequence is TGTGCCAGCAGTGAAGATGCATCCGAGCAGTACTTC. It is translated as CASSEDASEQYF. The variable domain in full, with the rest retrieved from reference TRBV2 and TRBJ2-7, is EPEVTQTPSHQVTQMGQEVILRCVPISNHLYFYWYRQILGQKVEFLVSFYNNEISEKSEIFDDQFSVERPDGSNFTLKIRSTKLEDSAMYFCASSEDASEQYFGPGTRLTVT.

The rearrangement links TRBV5-1 to TRBJ2-1; 10 bases line up with TRBD2. V gave up 1 base and J gave up 2 bases; unmatched junction bases: 0. The CDR3 length is 15 residues. Looked up from germline, CDR1 is SGHRS and CDR2 is YFSETQ. The CDR3 nucleotides are TGCGCCAGCAGCTTGACTAGCGGGACCTACAATGAGCAGTTCTTC. Translated, it gives CASSLTSGTYNEQFF.

This clonotype occurred a few times. The chain carries TRBV28 and TRBJ1-2; the match to TRBD1 covers 8 bases. Germline CDR1 reads MDHEN; CDR2 reads SYDVKM. This CDR3 is 15 amino acids long. V lost 7 bases, J lost 4 bases, and 11 bases stayed unmatched. The CDR3 region is CASTAGGPVSYGYTF. The CDR3 DNA reads TGTGCCAGCACGGCAGGGGGCCCTGTGAGCTATGGCTACACCTTC.

This clonotype came up many times. The chain is built from TRBV25-1 and TRBJ2-1, with a weak D call TRBD1 (7 bases). CDR1 and CDR2 (germline): MGHDK, SYGVNS. V gave up 4 bases and J gave up 1 base, with 14 bases separating them. The CDR3 is 16 residues long. The CDR3 DNA follows: TGTGCCAGCAGTGTAGAGCCAGGGGGGTCCTACAATGAGCAGTTCTTC. Translation: CASSVEPGGSYNEQFF.

This clonotype was seen ten or more times. The rearrangement joins TRBV7-8 to TRBJ1-5; D is ambiguous. The germline V gene encodes CDR1 SGHVS and CDR2 FQNEAQ. V was cut by 1 base and J by 0 bases, with 13 bases left in between. The CDR3 contains 17 residues. In nucleotides, the CDR3 is TGTGCCAGCAGCTTAGACCCGGCTACCTATAGCAATCAGCCCCAGCATTTT. Translating gives CASSLDPATYSNQPQHF. The full variable domain, completed using reference TRBV7-8 and TRBJ1-5, is GAGVSQSPRYKVAKRGQDVALRCDPISGHVSLFWYQQALGQGPEFLTYFQNEAQLDKSGLPSDRFFAERPEGSVSTLKIQRTQQEDSAVYLCASSLDPATYSNQPQHFGDGTRLSIL.

This clonotype was seen only once. At one end, the junction sequence differs from germline, possibly due to a read error. The V call is TRBV3-1, the J call TRBJ2-5; D call uncertain. Germline V lookup: CDR1 LGHDT, CDR2 YNNKEL (reference sequence). CDR3 length: 13 residues. CDR3 in amino acids: CASIQGSQETQYF. Written as DNA, the CDR3 is TGTGCCAGCATCCAAGGCAGCCAAGAGACCCAGTACTTC.

The chain joins TRBV3-1 to TRBJ1-4; TRBD1 is a possible D gene (5 bases). The CDR3 spans 15 residues. V lost 4 bases, J lost 7 bases, and 16 bases lay in between. Germline lookup yields CDR1 LGHDT and CDR2 YNNKEL (reference sequence). Written as DNA, the CDR3 is TGTGCCAGCAGCCCTACAGGAGCCCCGTCTGAAAAACTGTTTTTT. It codes for CASSPTGAPSEKLFF.

This clonotype was counted ten times or more. CDR3 in DNA: TGCGCCAGCAGCTTGGATGCTAGCGGGGGTCTGATCACCGGGGAGCTGTTTTTT. Translating gives CASSLDASGGLITGELFF. The chain employs TRBV5-1 and TRBJ2-2, with 10 bases fitting TRBD2. The V and J ends lost 0 bases and 4 bases, in that order; junction bases with no gene match: 9. The germline CDR1 and CDR2 sequences are SGHRS and YFSETQ. The CDR3 totals 18 residues.